This T cell receptor (beta chain) derives from a study of OX40 agonist ivuxolimab in advanced cancers. Study context: Of mixed ages from 23 to 79 and averaging 60 years, the group was roughly 85% male. Points from the study as a whole: Nonresponders included some who also had low normalized T-cell clonal expansion. Researchers did not determine the expanded peripheral T cells' antigen specificity. Researchers report that CD8+ T cells had, on average, more expanded clones than CD4+.

Regarding this clone: What it recognizes is unknown.

V was pared by 2 bases and J by 6 bases, with 0 bases of the junction left unmatched. The CDR3 sequence is 14 residues long. The germline V gene encodes CDR1 KGHSH and CDR2 LQKENI. TCRdb keeps only in-frame clones here, not all; method: immunoSEQ multiplex PCR. Among 78,000 or so clones listed, approximately 86% were seen once. The specimen was CD4+ or CD8+ T cells sorted from blood, collected in a trial of the OX40 agonist ivuxolimab. V gene TRBV18 combines with J gene TRBJ2-7; 14 positions agree with TRBD2. The receptor was derived from an adult with an advanced solid tumor such as melanoma, head and neck, liver or kidney cancer. The CDR3 nucleotides read TGTGCCAGCTCACCAGGACTAGCGGGAGGCGAGCAGTACTTC. It codes for CASSPGLAGGEQYF.